This T cell receptor beta chain was recovered during a study of cytomegalovirus exposure and HLA in healthy donors. Both 60 Vbeta primers and 13 Jbeta primers went into the PCR. This table comes from immunoSEQ multiplex PCR, and its TCRdb copy is limited to in-frame clones, with some not included. Of tens of thousands of clones listed, 84% are singletons. The sample comprised PBMCs. This clonotype was sampled from a man between 65 and 85 years old in good health and CMV-seropositive.

The DNA of the CDR3 is TGTGCCAGCAGCAAAGACAGGCGGCCTGGGGCCAACGTCCTGACTTTC. This translates into CASSKDRRPGANVLTF. The V gene is TRBV7-9, the J gene TRBJ2-6; the D gene is possibly TRBD1 (6 bases). The length of the CDR3 is 16 residues. CDR1 is SEHNR and CDR2 is FQNEAQ in the germline V gene (reference sequence). V lost 5 bases and J lost 2, with 13 bases in between.